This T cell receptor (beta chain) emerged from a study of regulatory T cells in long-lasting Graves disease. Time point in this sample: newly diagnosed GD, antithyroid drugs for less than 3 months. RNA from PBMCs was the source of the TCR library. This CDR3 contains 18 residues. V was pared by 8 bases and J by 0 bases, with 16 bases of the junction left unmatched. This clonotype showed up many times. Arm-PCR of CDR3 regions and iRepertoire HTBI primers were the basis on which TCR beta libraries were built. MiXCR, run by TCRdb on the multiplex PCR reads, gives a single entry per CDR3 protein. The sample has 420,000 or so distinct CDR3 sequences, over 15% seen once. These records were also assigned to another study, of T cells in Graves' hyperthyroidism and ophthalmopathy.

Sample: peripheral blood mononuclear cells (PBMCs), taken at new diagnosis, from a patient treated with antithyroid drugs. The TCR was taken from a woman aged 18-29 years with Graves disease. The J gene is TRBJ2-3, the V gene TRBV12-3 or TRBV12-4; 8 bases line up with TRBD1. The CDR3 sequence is CASLAALGTGRSTDTQYF. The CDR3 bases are TGTGCCAGCTTGGCCGCTCTTGGGACAGGCAGGAGCACAGATACGCAGTATTTT.